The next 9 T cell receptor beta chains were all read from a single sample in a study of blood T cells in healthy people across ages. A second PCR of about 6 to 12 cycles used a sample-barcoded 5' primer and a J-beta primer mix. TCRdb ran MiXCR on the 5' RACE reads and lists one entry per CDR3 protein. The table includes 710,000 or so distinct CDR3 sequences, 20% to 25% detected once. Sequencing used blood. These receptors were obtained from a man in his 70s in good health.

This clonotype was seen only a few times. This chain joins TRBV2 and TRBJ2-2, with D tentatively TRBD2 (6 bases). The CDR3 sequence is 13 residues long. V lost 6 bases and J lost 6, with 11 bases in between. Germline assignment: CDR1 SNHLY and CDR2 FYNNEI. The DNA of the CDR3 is TGTGCCAGCAGGATACTAGCTGCCGGGGAGCTGTTTTTT. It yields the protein CASRILAAGELFF.

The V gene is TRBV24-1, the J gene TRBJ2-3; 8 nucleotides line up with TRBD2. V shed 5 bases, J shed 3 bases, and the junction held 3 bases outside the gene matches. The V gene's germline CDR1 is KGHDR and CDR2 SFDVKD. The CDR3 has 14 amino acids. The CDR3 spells CATSVASGTDTQYF. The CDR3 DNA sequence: TGTGCCACCAGTGTCGCTAGCGGGACAGATACGCAGTATTTT.

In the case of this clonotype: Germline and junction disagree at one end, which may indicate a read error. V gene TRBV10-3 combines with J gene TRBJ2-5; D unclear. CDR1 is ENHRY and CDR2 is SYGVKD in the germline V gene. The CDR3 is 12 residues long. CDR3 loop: CAISDDFPRLVF. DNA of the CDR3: TGTGCCATCAGTGATGACTTCCCGCGGCTAGTCTTC.

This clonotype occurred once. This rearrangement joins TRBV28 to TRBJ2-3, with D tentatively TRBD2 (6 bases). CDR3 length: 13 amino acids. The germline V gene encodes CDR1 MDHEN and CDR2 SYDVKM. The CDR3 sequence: CATQSGGRDTQYF. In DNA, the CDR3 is TGTGCTACCCAGTCCGGGGGACGGGATACGCAGTATTTT.

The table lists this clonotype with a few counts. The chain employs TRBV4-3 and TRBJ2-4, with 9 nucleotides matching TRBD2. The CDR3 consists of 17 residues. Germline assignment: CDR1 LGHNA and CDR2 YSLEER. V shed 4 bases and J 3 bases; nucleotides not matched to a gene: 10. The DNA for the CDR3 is TGCGCCAGCAGCCTGACTTATAGCGGGGGAAACAAAAACATTCAGTACTTC. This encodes CASSLTYSGGNKNIQYF.

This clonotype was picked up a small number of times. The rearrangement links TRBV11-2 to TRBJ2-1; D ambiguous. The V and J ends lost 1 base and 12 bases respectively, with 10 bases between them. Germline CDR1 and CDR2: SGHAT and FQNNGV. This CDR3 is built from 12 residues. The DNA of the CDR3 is TGTGCCAGCAGCTTAGGGCTATTGGGGCAGTTCTTC. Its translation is CASSLGLLGQFF.

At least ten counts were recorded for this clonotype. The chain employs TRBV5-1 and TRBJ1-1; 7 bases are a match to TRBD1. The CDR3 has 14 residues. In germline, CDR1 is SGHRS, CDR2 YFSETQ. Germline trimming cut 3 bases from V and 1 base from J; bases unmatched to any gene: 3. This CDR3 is CASSYGDRNTEAFF. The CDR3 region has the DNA TGCGCCAGCAGCTATGGGGACAGGAACACTGAAGCTTTCTTT.

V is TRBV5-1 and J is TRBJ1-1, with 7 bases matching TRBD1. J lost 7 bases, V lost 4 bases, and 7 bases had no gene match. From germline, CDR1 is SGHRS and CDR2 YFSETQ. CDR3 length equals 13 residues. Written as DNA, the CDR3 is TGCGCCAGCAGCGCCCGGGACAGCTTTGAAGCTTTCTTT. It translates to CASSARDSFEAFF.

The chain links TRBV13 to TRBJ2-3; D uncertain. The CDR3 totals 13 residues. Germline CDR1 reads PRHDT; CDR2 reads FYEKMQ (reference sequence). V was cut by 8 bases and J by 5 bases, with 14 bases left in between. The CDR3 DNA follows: TGTGCCAGCGGCCTTTCTGCGCGAGATACGCAGTATTTT. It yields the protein CASGLSARDTQYF.